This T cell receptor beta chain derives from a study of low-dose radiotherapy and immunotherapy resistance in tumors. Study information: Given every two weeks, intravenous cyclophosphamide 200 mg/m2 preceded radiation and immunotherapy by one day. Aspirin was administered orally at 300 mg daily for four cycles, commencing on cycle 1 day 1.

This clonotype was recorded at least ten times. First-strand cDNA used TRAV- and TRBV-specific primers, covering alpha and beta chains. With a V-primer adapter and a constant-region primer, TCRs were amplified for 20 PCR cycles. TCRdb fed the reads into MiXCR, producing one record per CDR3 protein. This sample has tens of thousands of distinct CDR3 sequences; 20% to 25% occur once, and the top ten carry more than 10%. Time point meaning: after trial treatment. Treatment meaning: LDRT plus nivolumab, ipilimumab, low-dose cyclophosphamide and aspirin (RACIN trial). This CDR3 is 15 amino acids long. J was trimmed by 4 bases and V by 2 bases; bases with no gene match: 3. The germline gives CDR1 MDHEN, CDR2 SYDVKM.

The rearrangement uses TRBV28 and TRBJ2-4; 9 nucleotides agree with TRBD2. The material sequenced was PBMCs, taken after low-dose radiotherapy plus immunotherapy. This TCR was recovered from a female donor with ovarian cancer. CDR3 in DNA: TGTGCCAGCAGTTTACCGCTAGCGGGGAAAAACATTCAGTACTTC. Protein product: CASSLPLAGKNIQYF.